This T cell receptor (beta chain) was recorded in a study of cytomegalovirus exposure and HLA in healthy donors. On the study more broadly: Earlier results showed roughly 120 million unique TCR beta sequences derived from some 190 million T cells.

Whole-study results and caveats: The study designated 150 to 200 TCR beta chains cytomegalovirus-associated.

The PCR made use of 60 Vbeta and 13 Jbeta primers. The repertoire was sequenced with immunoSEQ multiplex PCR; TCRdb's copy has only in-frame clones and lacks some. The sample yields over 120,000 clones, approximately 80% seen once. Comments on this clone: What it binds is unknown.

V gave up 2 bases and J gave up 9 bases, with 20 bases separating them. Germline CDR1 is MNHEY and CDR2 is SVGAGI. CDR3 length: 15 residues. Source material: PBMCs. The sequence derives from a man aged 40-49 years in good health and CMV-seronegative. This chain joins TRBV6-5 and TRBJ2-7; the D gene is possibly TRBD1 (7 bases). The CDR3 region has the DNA TGTGCCAGCAGTTACGAGCCAGGGGGGTTCCCAGGGCAGTACTTC. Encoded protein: CASSYEPGGFPGQYF.